The clone carrying this T cell receptor beta chain was seen many times. Its matching antigen is unknown. These data come from a study of blood T cells in healthy people across ages. General observations from the study: Per million T cells, the diversity of TCR beta decreased roughly linearly as age advanced. A strong correlation was found between TCR beta diversity and the percentage of naive T cells.

Per germline, CDR1 MNHEY and CDR2 SMNVEV (reference sequence). V lost 7 bases and J lost 5, with 20 bases in between. CDR3 length: 15 residues. For the second PCR, which ran for about 6 to 11 cycles, a sample-barcoded 5' primer and a J-beta primer mix were used. One entry per CDR3 protein results from TCRdb running MiXCR on the 5' RACE reads. The repertoire holds roughly 800,000 distinct CDR3 sequences, with about 37% as singletons. Approximately 9.2 milliliters was the volume of peripheral blood drawn from each donor. Sample: blood. The gene calls are TRBV27 and TRBJ1-2; tentative D call: TRBD1 (5 bases). This receptor was obtained from a man younger than 35 in good health. The CDR3 sequence: CASTDFTGDHYGYTF. CDR3 nucleotide sequence: TGTGCCAGCACCGACTTCACAGGCGACCATTATGGCTACACCTTC.